This T cell receptor (beta chain) was documented in a study of beta chain features in type 1 diabetes. Overall study findings and caveats: Significant though moderate, a shortening of TCRB CDR3s appeared in all four CD4+ subsets of Type 1 diabetes patients. The question left open here concerned HLA type influencing TCRB rearrangement. When cDNA is sequenced, cells with high TCR expression could be over-represented.

Germline V gene data show CDR1 as SQVTM and CDR2 as ANQGSEA. The trim removed 6 bases at V and 6 bases at J, leaving 7 bases unmatched. CDR3 length: 14 amino acids. Notes on this clone: Antigen: not known.

The sequenced template was cDNA made from the entire isolated RNA. The data were produced by immunoSEQ multiplex PCR, yet TCRdb's version contains in-frame clones alone and is incomplete. The data contain about 660,000 clones, around an eighth of them singletons. Isolation of CD4+ naive, central memory, regulatory and stem cell-like memory cells was achieved by sorting via CD45RO/CCR7/CD25/CD127/CD95/CD27. The chain couples TRBV29-1 to TRBJ1-6; 8 nucleotides agree with TRBD1. Sequencing was performed on naive CD4+ T cells from blood. The receptor was derived from a man aged 18 to 29 with type 1 diabetes. As DNA, the CDR3 is TGCAGCGTGATGACAGGGGACTTTAATTCACCCCTCCACTTT. It encodes CSVMTGDFNSPLHF.